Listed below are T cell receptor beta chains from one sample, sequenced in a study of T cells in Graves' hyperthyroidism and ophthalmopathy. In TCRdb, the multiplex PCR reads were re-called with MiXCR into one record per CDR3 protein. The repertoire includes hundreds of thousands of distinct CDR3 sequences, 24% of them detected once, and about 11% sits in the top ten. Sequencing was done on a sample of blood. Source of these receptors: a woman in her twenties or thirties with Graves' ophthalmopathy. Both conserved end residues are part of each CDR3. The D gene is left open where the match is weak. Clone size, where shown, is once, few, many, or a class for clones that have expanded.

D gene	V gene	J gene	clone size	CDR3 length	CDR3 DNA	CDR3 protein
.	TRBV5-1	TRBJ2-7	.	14	TGCGCCAGCAGCCAGTCGACAATGGCCTACGAGCAGTACTTC	CASSQSTMAYEQYF
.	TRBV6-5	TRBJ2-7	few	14	TGTGCCAGCAGTTACTCGACAGGAGAGTACGAGCAGTACTTC	CASSYSTGEYEQYF
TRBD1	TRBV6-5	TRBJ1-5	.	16	TGTGCCAGCAGTTACTCGGTACAGGGGAGCAATCAGCCCCAGCATTTT	CASSYSVQGSNQPQHF
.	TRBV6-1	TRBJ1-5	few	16	TGTGCCAGCAGACCCCGAGGGACGATTGGTGGTAAGCCCCAGCATTTT	CASRPRGTIGGKPQHF
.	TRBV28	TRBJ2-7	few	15	TGTGCCAGCAGTTACTCGACGAGAAGTTCCTACGAGCAGTACTTC	CASSYSTRSSYEQYF
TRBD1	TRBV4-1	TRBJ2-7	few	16	TGCGCCAGCAGCCCGGTAAGGGGACAGGGGGCCCGCGAGCAGTACTTC	CASSPVRGQGAREQYF
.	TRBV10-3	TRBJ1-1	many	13	TGTGCCATCAGTGACATGAACAGTAGAGAAGCTTTCTTT	CAISDMNSREAFF
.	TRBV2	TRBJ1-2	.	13	TGTGCCAGCAGTGGCAGTACTAACTATGGCTACACCTTC	CASSGSTNYGYTF
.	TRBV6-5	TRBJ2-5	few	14	TGTGCCAGCAGTTACTCGCCCACACAAGAGACCCAGTACTTC	CASSYSPTQETQYF
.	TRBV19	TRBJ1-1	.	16	TGTGCCAGCGGGCCGGCAGAATCTTTAATGAACACTGAAGCTTTCTTT	CASGPAESLMNTEAFF
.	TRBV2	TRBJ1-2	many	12	TGTGCCAGCAGTGCATTGCCCTATGGCTACACCTTC	CASSALPYGYTF
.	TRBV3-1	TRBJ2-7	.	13	TGTGCCAGCAGCCAAGATTTGGGGGTTAAGCAGTACTTC	CASSQDLGVKQYF
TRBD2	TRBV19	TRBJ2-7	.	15	TGTGCCAGTAGTATTGTAGCGGGAGGGATGTACGAGCAGTACTTC	CASSIVAGGMYEQYF
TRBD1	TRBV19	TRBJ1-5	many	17	TGTGCCAGTAGCCCCCCAGGGGGCGAGAGAAGCAATCAGCCCCAGCATTTT	CASSPPGGERSNQPQHF
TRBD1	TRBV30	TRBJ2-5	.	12	TGTGCCTGGGCCGACAGGGAAGAGACCCAGTACTTC	CAWADREETQYF
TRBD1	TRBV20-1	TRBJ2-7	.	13	TGCAGTGCCTCCGGGACAGGCATGTACGAGCAGTACTTC	CSASGTGMYEQYF
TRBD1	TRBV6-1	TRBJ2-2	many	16	TGTGCCAGCAGTAGGACAGGGGGCGCGGACACCGGGGAGCTGTTTTTT	CASSRTGGADTGELFF
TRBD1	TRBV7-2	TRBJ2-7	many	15	TGTGCCAGCAGCAATCCGGGACAGGGGACCTACGAGCAGTACTTC	CASSNPGQGTYEQYF
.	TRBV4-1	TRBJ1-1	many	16	TGCGCCAGCAGTCTAAAAGTCCTTGCAGAAAACACTGAAGCTTTCTTT	CASSLKVLAENTEAFF
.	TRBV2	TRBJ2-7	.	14	TGTGCCAGCAGTGACGGTCTAGCGCGGTACGAGCAGTACTTC	CASSDGLARYEQYF
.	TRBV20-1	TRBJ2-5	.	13	TGCAGTGCTAGAGACGTTAGCCGGGAGACCCAGTACTTC	CSARDVSRETQYF
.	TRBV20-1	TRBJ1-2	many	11	TGCAGTGCTTGGGCAAACTATGGCTACACCTTC	CSAWANYGYTF
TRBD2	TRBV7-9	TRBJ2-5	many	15	TGTGCCAGCAGCCGCCCGGGACTAGCGGAAGAGACCCAGTACTTC	CASSRPGLAEETQYF
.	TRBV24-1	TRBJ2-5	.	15	TGTGCCACCAGTGACGCCCGACTAGGACAAGAGACCCAGTACTTC	CATSDARLGQETQYF
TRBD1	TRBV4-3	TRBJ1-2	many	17	TGCGCCAGCAGCCAACTTACCGGGACAGGGTTTGTTGACGGCTACACCTTC	CASSQLTGTGFVDGYTF
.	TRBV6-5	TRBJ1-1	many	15	TGTGCCAGCAGTTACGGTAGAGGTGGGAACACTGAAGCTTTCTTT	CASSYGRGGNTEAFF
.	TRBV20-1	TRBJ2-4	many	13	TGCAGTGCTAGAGGGGGGGCTCTAAACATTAAGTACTTC	CSARGGALNIKYF
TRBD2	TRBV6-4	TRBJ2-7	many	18	TGTGCCAGCATTCCCGGGACTAGCGGGAGGGCCGGGGCCTACGAGCAGTACTTC	CASIPGTSGRAGAYEQYF
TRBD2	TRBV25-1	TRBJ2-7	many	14	TGTGCCAGCCAGAGCGGGGCCAACTCCTACGAGCAGTACTTC	CASQSGANSYEQYF
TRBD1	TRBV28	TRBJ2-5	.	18	TGTGCCAGCAGCAAACCCCTTCAACGGACAGGACAACAAGAGACCCAGTACTTC	CASSKPLQRTGQQETQYF
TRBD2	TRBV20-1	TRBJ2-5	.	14	TGCAGTGCTAATAGCGGGGGTGAAGAGGAGACCCAGTACTTC	CSANSGGEEETQYF
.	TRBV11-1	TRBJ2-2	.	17	TGTGCCAGCAGCCCTCGAGTAGGGGACTCGAAAACCGGGGAGCTGTTTTTT	CASSPRVGDSKTGELFF
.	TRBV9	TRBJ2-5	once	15	TGTGCCAGCAGCGTAGATCCAGGGGGGCAAGAGACCCAGTACTTC	CASSVDPGGQETQYF
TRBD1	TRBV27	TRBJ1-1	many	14	TGTGCCAGCAGTATGGACAGGGGAAGCCTTGAAGCTTTCTTT	CASSMDRGSLEAFF
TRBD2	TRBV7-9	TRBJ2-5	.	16	TGTGCCAGCAGCACGACACGCGGGGGGGTCCAAGAGACCCAGTACTTC	CASSTTRGGVQETQYF
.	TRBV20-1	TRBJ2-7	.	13	TGCAGTGCCTTCGACAGTGGAGACTACGAGCAGTACTTC	CSAFDSGDYEQYF
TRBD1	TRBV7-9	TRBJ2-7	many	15	TGTGCCAGCAGCGAGACAGGGGACTTACCCTACGAGCAGTACTTC	CASSETGDLPYEQYF
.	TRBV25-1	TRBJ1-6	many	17	TGTGCCAGCAGTGGCCAGACAGTACACAGTTATAATTCACCCCTCCACTTT	CASSGQTVHSYNSPLHF
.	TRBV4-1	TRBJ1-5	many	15	TGCGCCAGCAGCCAAGTGGGGGACAGCAATCAGCCCCAGCATTTT	CASSQVGDSNQPQHF
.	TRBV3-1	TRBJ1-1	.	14	TGTGCCAGCAGCCAATATACGGGGAACACTGAAGCTTTCTTT	CASSQYTGNTEAFF
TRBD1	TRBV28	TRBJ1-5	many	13	TGTGCCAGCAGTTTACAGGGGGTCCAGCCCCAGCATTTT	CASSLQGVQPQHF
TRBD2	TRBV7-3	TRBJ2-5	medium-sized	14	TGTGCCAGCAGCCTTGGGGGGGGGCAAGAGACCCAGTACTTC	CASSLGGGQETQYF
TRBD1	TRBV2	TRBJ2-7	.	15	TGTGCCAGCAGGATAACCGGGACAGGGATCTACGAGAAGTACTTC	CASRITGTGIYEKYF
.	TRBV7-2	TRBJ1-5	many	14	TGTGCCAGCAGCTTAGTGGGGCAGAATCAGCCCCAGCATTTT	CASSLVGQNQPQHF
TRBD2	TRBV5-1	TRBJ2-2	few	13	TGCGCCACCATGGAGCGGGGGACCGGGGAGCTGTTTTTT	CATMERGTGELFF
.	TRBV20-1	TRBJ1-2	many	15	TGCAGTGCTAGAGATCTGCGGCAGATTAACTATGGCTACACCTTC	CSARDLRQINYGYTF
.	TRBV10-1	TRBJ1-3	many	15	TGCGCCAGCAGTGGAGGGACGGGACAACGGAACACCATATATTTT	CASSGGTGQRNTIYF
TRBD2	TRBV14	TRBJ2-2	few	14	TGTGCCAGCAGCGGGACTAGTTGGACCGGGGAGCTGTTTTTT	CASSGTSWTGELFF
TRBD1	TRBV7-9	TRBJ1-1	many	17	TGTGCCAGCAGCTTAGGGGGCGGGGGACAGGGAGTGGATCACGCTTTCTTT	CASSLGGGGQGVDHAFF
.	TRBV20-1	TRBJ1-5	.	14	TGCAGTGCTAGAGGGGGGCGCCCCAATCAGCCCCAGCATTTT	CSARGGRPNQPQHF
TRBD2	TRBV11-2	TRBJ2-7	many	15	TGTGCCAGCAGCGGGGGACTAGCGGGGCTCTACGAGCAGTACTTC	CASSGGLAGLYEQYF
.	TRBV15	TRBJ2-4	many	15	TGTGCCACCAGCGTTGGGACGAGGACCAAAAACATTCAGTACTTC	CATSVGTRTKNIQYF
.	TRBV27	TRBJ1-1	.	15	TGTGCCAGCAGAACCTGGGCAGGGGCGGACACTGAAGCTTTCTTT	CASRTWAGADTEAFF
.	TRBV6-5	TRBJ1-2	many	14	TGTGCCAGCGGTCGGGACCGGACCGTCGTTGGCTACACCTTC	CASGRDRTVVGYTF
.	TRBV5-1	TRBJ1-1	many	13	TGCGCCAGCAGCCAGCTTGGGGCCACTGAAGCTTTCTTT	CASSQLGATEAFF
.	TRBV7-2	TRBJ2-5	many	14	TGTGCCAGCAGCCCGTATGCGACAAAAGAGACCCAGTACTTC	CASSPYATKETQYF
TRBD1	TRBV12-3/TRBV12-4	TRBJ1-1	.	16	TGTGCCAGCAGCCCGGGACAGGGGGCCCTAAACACTGAAGCTTTCTTT	CASSPGQGALNTEAFF
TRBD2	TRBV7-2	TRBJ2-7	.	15	TGTGCCAGCAGCGCTGGACTAGCGCCCGCCTACGAGCAGTACTTC	CASSAGLAPAYEQYF
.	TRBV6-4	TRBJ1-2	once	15	TGTGCCAGCAGTGCGAGCCGGGACACTAACTATGGCTACACCTTC	CASSASRDTNYGYTF